This T cell receptor (beta chain) was sequenced in a study of blood T cell repertoires in COVID-19. For the study at large: Nucleic acid was either cDNA or gDNA, and it came from T cells, B-cell-depleted T cells, or PBMCs.

This clone was recorded a few times. This CDR3 has 14 amino acids. CDR1 is MGHRA, CDR2 YSYEKL, per germline. Germline trimming cut 1 base from V and 4 bases from J; bases unmatched to any gene: 3. The repertoire was sequenced with immunoSEQ multiplex PCR; TCRdb's copy has only in-frame clones and lacks some. The sample lists 140,000 or so clones, approximately 87% occurring once. Input material: peripheral blood. The receptor comes from a woman aged 45-65 years with active or convalescent COVID-19. This chain uses TRBV4-1 with TRBJ1-1; TRBD1 matches 7 bases. In nucleotides, the CDR3 is TGCGCCAGCAGCCAAGGGAACAGGGGCACTGAAGCTTTCTTT. Protein sequence: CASSQGNRGTEAFF.